What follows is one T cell receptor beta chain and its context. No antigen is known for it. The data were obtained in a study of cytomegalovirus exposure and HLA in healthy donors. Notes on the study in general: TCR beta chains associated with HLA were, in a later analysis, more clonally expanded than equally common others.

Per the germline V gene, CDR1 is SGHKS and CDR2 is YYEKEE (reference sequence). The length of the CDR3 is 18 residues. Trimming removed 3 bases at V and 1 base at J, with 22 bases between. This PCR relied on a set of 60 Vbeta primers and 13 Jbeta primers. Some clones are missing from TCRdb's copy, which holds only in-frame ones; the method was immunoSEQ multiplex PCR. This repertoire includes tens of thousands of clones. The receptor was derived from a woman between 35 and 50 years old in good health and CMV-seronegative. The V gene is TRBV5-5, the J gene TRBJ1-2; possibly TRBD1 for D (6 bases). Sequencing input: PBMCs. The CDR3 DNA is TGTGCCAGCAGCTGGAGTGCCCCCACAGGGACAATTAACTATGGCTACACCTTC. It encodes CASSWSAPTGTINYGYTF. Combining the CDR3 with reference TRBV5-5 and TRBJ1-2 gives the whole variable domain DAGVTQSPTHLIKTRGQQVTLRCSPISGHKSVSWYQQVLGQGPQFIFQYYEKEERGRGNFPDRFSARQFPNYSSELNVNALLLGDSALYLCASSWSAPTGTINYGYTFGSGTRLTVV.